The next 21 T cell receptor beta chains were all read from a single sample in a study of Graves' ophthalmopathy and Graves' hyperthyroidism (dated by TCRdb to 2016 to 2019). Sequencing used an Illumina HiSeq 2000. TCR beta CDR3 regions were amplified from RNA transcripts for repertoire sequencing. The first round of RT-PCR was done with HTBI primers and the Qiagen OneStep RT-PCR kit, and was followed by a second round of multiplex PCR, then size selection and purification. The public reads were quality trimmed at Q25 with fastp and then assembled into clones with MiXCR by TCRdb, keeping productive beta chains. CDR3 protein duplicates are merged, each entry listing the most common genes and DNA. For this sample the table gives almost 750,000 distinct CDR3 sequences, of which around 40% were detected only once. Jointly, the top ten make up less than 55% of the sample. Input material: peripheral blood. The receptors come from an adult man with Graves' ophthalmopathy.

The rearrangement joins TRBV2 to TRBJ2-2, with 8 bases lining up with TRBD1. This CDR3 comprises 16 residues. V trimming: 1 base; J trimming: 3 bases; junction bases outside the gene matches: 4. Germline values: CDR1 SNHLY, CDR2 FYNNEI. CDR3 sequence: CASSEDRGLYTGELFF. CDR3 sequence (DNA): TGTGCCAGCAGTGAAGACAGGGGGTTGTACACCGGGGAGCTGTTTTTT.

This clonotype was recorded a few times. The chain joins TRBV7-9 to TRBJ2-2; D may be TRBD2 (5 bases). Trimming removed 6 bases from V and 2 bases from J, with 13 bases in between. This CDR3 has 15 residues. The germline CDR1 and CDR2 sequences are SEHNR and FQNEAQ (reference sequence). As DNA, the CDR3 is TGTGCCAGCAGGGTGAGCGGATATAACACCGGGGAGCTGTTTTTT. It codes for CASRVSGYNTGELFF.

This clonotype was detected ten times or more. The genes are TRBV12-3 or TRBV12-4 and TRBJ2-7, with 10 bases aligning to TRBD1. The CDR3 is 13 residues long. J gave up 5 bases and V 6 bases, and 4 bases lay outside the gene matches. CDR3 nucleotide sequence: TGTGCCAGCAGCCGGGACAGGGGTGACGAGCAGTACTTC. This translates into CASSRDRGDEQYF.

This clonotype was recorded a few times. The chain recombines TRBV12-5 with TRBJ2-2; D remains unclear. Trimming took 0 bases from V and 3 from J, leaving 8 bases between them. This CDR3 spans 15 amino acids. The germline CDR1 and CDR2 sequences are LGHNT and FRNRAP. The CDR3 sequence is CASGLVLADTGELFF. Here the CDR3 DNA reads TGTGCTAGTGGTTTGGTACTTGCCGACACCGGGGAGCTGTTTTTT. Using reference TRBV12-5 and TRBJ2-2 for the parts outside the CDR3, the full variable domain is DARVTQTPRHKVTEMGQEVTMRCQPILGHNTVFWYRQTMMQGLELLAYFRNRAPLDDSGMPKDRFSAEMPDATLATLKIQPSEPRDSAVYFCASGLVLADTGELFFGEGSRLTVL.

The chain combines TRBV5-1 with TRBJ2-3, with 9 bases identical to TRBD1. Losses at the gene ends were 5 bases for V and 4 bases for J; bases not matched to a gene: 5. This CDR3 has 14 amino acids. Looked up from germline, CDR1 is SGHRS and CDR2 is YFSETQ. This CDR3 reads CASRETGGADTQYF. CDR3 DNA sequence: TGCGCCAGCAGAGAGACAGGGGGTGCAGATACGCAGTATTTT. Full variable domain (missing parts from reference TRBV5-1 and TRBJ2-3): KAGVTQTPRYLIKTRGQQVTLSCSPISGHRSVSWYQQTPGQGLQFLFEYFSETQRNKGNFPGRFSGRQFSNSRSEMNVSTLELGDSALYLCASRETGGADTQYFGPGTRLTVL.

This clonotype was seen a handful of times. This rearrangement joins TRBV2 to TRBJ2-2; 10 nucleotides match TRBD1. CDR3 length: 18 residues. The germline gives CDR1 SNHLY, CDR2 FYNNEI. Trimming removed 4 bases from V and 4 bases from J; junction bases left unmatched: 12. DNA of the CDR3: TGTGCCAGCAGTGCGCTACTTTCGTGGACAGGGGGCACCGGGGAGCTGTTTTTT. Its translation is CASSALLSWTGGTGELFF.

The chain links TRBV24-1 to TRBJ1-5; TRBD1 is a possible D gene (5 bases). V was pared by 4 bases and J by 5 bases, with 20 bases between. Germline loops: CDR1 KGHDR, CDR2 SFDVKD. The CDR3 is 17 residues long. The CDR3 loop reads CATSDPQVYTGDQPQHF. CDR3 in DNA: TGTGCCACCAGTGACCCACAGGTGTACACCGGGGATCAGCCCCAGCATTTT.

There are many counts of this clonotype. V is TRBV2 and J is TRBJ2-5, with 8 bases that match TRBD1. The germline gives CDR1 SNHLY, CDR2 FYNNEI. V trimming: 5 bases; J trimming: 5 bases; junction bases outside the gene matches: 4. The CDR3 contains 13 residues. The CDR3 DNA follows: TGTGCCAGCAGTCAGGGGGCATCGGAGACCCAGTACTTC. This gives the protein CASSQGASETQYF.

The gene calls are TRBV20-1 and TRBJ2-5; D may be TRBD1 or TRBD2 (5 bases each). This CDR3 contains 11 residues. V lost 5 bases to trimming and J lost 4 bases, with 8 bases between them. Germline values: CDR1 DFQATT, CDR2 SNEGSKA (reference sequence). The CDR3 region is CSAEGTETQYF. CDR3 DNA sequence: TGCAGTGCTGAGGGGACAGAGACCCAGTACTTC.

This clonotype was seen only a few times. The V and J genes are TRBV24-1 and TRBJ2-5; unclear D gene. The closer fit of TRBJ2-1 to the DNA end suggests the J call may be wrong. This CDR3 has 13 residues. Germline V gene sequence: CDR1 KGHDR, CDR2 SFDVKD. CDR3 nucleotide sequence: TGTGCCACCAGTGCGGGTCTCGCCAATGAGCAGTTCTTC. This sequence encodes CATSAGLANEQFF.

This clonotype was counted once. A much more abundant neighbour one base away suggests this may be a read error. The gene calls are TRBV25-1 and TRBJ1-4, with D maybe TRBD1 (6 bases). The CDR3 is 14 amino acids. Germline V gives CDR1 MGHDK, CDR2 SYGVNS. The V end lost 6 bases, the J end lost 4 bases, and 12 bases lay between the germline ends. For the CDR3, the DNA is TGTGCCAGCAGCTCACAGGGTAGTAATGAAAAACTGTTTTTT. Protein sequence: CASSSQGSNEKLFF. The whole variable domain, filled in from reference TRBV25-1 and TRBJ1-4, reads EADIYQTPRYLVIGTGKKITLECSQTMGHDKMYWYQQDPGMELHLIHYSYGVNSTEKGDLSSESTVSRIRTEHFPLTLESARPSHTSQYLCASSSQGSNEKLFFGSGTQLSVL.

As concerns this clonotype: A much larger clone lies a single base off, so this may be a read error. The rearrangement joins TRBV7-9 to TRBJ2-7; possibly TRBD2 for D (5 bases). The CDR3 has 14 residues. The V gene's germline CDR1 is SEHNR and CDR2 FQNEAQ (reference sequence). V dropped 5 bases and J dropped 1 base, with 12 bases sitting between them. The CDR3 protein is CASSAGGNSYEQYF. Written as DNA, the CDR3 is TGTGCCAGCAGCGCGGGCGGTAATTCCTACGAGCAGTACTTC.

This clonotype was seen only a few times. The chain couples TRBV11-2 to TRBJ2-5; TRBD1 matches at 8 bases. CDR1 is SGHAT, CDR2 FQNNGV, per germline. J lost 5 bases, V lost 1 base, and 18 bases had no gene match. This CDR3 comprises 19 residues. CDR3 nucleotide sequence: TGTGCCAGCAGCTTAGGTCAGGGGGCGCGGTTCATTCAGGCGGAGACCCAGTACTTC. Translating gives CASSLGQGARFIQAETQYF.

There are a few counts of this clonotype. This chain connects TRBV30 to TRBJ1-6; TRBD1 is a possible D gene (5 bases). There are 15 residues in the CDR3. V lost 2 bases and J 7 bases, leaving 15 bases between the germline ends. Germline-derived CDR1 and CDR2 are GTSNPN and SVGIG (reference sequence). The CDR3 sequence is CAWSPRRQLNSPLHF. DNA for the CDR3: TGTGCCTGGAGTCCTCGGAGACAGCTAAATTCACCCCTCCACTTT.

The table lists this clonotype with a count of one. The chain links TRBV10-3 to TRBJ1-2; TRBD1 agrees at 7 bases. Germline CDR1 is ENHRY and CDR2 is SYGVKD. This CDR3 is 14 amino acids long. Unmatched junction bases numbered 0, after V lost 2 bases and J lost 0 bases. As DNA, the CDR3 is TGTGCCATCAGTGAGGGGACAGCTAACTATGGCTACACCTTC. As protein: CAISEGTANYGYTF.

The CDR3 DNA reads as TGTGCCAGCAGCGGTGACAGGGATATTATCGGGGAGCTGTTTTTT. Its translation is CASSGDRDIIGELFF. The chain uses TRBV7-9 and TRBJ2-2; TRBD1 agrees at 7 bases. The CDR3 loop spans 15 amino acids. The germline gives CDR1 SEHNR, CDR2 FQNEAQ (reference sequence). After removal of 5 bases from V and 7 bases from J, the junction contained 10 bases not matched to a gene.

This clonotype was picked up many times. The CDR3 reads CSVRDSSNSPLHF. CDR3 bases: TGCAGCGTTCGGGACAGCAGCAATTCACCCCTCCACTTT. This chain uses TRBV29-1 with TRBJ1-6; the match to TRBD1 covers 7 bases. V shed 5 bases and J 7 bases; nucleotides not matched to a gene: 5. From germline, CDR1 is SQVTM and CDR2 ANQGSEA. This CDR3 has 13 amino acids.

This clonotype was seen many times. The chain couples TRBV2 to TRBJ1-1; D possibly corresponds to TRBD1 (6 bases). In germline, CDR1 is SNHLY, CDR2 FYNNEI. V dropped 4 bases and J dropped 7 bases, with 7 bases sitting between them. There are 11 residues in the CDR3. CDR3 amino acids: CASSGGHEAFF. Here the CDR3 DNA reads TGTGCCAGCAGTGGGGGGCATGAAGCTTTCTTT.

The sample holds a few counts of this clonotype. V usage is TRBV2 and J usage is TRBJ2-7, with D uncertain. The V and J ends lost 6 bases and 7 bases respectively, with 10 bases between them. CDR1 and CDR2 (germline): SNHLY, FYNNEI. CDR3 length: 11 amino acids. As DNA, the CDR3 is TGTGCCAGCAGCCAAGTAAAAGAGCAGTACTTC. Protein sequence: CASSQVKEQYF.

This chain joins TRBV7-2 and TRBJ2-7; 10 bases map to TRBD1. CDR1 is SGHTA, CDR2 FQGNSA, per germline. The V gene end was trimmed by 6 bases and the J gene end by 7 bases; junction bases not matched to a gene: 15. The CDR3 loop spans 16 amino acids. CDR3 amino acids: CASREQTGTGAKEQYF. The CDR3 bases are TGTGCCAGCAGGGAACAAACCGGGACAGGGGCGAAGGAGCAGTACTTC.

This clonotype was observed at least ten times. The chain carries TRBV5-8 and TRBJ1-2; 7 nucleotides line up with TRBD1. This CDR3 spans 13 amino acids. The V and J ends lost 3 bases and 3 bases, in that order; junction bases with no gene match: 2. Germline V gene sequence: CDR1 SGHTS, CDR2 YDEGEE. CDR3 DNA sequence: TGTGCCAGCAGCTGGGACAGCGACTATGGCTACACCTTC. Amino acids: CASSWDSDYGYTF.